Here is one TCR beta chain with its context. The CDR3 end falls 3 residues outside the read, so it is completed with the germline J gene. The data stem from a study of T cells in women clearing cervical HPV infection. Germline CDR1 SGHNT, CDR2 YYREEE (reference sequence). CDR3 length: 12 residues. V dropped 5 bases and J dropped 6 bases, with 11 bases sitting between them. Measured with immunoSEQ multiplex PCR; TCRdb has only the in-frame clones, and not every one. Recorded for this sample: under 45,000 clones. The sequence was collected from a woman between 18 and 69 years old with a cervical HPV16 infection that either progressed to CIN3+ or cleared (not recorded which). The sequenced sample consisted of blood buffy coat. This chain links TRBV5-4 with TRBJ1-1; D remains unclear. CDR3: CASSNNRAEAFF. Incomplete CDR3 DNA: TGTGCCAGCAGTAACAACCGGGCTGAA.